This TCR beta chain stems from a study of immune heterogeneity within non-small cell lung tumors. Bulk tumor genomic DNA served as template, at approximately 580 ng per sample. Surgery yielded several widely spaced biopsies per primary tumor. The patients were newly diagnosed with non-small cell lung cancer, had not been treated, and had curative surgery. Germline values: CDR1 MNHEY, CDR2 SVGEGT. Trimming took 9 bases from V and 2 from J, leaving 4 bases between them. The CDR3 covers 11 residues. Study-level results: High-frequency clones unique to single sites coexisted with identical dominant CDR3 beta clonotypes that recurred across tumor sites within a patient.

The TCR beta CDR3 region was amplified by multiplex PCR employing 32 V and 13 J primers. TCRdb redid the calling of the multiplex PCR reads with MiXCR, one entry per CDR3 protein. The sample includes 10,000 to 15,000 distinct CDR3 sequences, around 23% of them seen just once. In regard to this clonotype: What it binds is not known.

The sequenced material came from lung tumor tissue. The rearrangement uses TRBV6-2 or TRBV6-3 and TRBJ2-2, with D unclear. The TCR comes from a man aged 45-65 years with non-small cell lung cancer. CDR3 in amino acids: CARENTGELFF. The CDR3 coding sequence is TGTGCCAGGGAAAACACCGGGGAGCTGTTTTTT.